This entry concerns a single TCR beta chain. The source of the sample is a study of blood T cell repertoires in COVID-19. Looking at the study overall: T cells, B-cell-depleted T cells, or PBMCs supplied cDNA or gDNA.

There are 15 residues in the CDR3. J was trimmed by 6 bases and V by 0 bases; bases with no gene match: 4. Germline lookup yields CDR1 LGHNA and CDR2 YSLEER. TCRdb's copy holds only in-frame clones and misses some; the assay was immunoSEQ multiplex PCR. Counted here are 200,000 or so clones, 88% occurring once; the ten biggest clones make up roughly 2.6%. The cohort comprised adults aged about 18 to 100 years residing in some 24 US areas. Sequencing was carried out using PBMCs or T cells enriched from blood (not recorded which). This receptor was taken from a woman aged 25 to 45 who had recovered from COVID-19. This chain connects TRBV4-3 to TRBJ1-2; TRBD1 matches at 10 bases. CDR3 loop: CASSQDVTGGNGYTF. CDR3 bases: TGCGCCAGCAGCCAAGATGTGACAGGGGGCAATGGCTACACCTTC.